The 23 T cell receptor beta chains below come from one sample, sequenced in a study of shared clonotypes between healthy human individuals. TCRdb keeps only in-frame clones here, not all; method: immunoSEQ multiplex PCR. This table has roughly 1,500,000 clones, 98% appearing once. Material: naive CD4+ T cells sorted from blood. Subset: CD45RA+ positively selected. These receptors were obtained from a man under 40 in good health.

This chain joins TRBV4-1 and TRBJ2-1; D might be TRBD1 or TRBD2, each matching 5 bases. Germline V gene sequence: CDR1 MGHRA, CDR2 YSYEKL. V dropped 4 bases and J dropped 5 bases, with 18 bases sitting between them. The CDR3 is 16 residues long. CDR3 in amino acids: CASSPPPGAADNEQFF. The CDR3 DNA reads as TGCGCCAGCAGCCCTCCCCCCGGGGCAGCGGACAATGAGCAGTTCTTC.

The chain uses TRBV2 and TRBJ2-5, with no clear D. Germline CDR1 and CDR2: SNHLY and FYNNEI. The CDR3 spans 13 residues. The germline V and J ends were trimmed by 9 bases and 5 bases, with 16 bases remaining between them. The CDR3 nucleotides read TGTGCCAGTTCTCAGCACCCACGGGAGACCCAGTACTTC. The encoded protein is CASSQHPRETQYF.

The J gene is TRBJ1-1, the V gene TRBV2, with 8 bases matching TRBD1. Germline trimming cut 8 bases from V and 5 bases from J; bases unmatched to any gene: 7. The CDR3 length is 13 residues. Looked up from germline, CDR1 is SNHLY and CDR2 is FYNNEI. Here the CDR3 DNA reads TGTGCCAGCGGGGGACAGGAAGGGACTGAAGCTTTCTTT. Its translation: CASGGQEGTEAFF.

The chain links TRBV9 to TRBJ2-5, with TRBD1 matching over 7 bases. The germline gives CDR1 SGDLS, CDR2 YYNGEE. The V segment lost 4 bases and the J segment 7 bases; nucleotides outside the gene matches: 13. The CDR3 runs to 15 residues. DNA of the CDR3: TGTGCCAGCAGCTACGAAGGACAGGATCTGGGGACCCAGTACTTC. Translating gives CASSYEGQDLGTQYF.

The sample holds one count of this clone. The J gene is TRBJ2-2, the V gene TRBV12-5, with a weak D call TRBD1 (6 bases). This CDR3 spans 16 amino acids. V lost 0 bases, J lost 6 bases, and 14 bases lay in between. From germline, CDR1 is LGHNT and CDR2 FRNRAP. CDR3 DNA: TGTGCTAGTGGTTTGGTAAGGACAGCTGGTGCCGGGGAGCTGTTTTTT. This gives the protein CASGLVRTAGAGELFF.

The genes are TRBV30 and TRBJ2-7; D is unresolved. CDR3 size: 13 residues. CDR1 is GTSNPN, CDR2 SVGIG, per germline (reference sequence). The V and J ends lost 3 bases and 2 bases respectively, with 11 bases between them. The CDR3 sequence is CAWSPWLTYEQYF. CDR3 sequence (DNA): TGTGCCTGGAGCCCCTGGCTTACCTACGAGCAGTACTTC.

The CDR3 reads CASQGSLNEKLFF. In DNA form, the CDR3 reads TGTGCCAGCCAGGGGAGCCTTAATGAAAAACTGTTTTTT. The chain is built from TRBV6-1 and TRBJ1-4, with D tentatively TRBD1 (6 bases). The V and J ends lost 8 bases and 4 bases respectively, with 11 bases between them. CDR1 MNHNS and CDR2 SASEGT come from the germline V gene. The length of the CDR3 is 13 residues.

The chain uses TRBV5-8 and TRBJ2-7; 7 bases agree with TRBD1. The V and J ends lost 1 base and 1 base, in that order; junction bases with no gene match: 2. Per the germline V gene, CDR1 is SGHTS and CDR2 is YDEGEE. CDR3 length equals 14 residues. CDR3 amino acids: CASSLLGQSYEQYF. CDR3 in DNA: TGTGCCAGCAGCTTGTTGGGACAGTCCTACGAGCAGTACTTC.

The chain couples TRBV5-1 to TRBJ2-5; D remains unclear. CDR1 and CDR2 (germline): SGHRS, YFSETQ. The germline V and J ends were trimmed by 2 bases and 1 base, with 9 bases remaining between them. The CDR3 covers 14 residues. CDR3 coding DNA: TGCGCCAGCAGCTTTTACAGACGCCAAGAGACCCAGTACTTC. Translation: CASSFYRRQETQYF.

The rearrangement uses TRBV27 and TRBJ2-1; D gene ambiguous. CDR1 and CDR2 (germline): MNHEY, SMNVEV (reference sequence). V was cut by 4 bases and J by 0 bases, with 4 bases left in between. The CDR3 covers 13 residues. The CDR3 is CASSSGSYNEQFF. CDR3 coding DNA: TGTGCCAGCAGTTCAGGCTCCTACAATGAGCAGTTCTTC.

The J gene is TRBJ2-7, the V gene TRBV28; 8 bases fit TRBD1. This CDR3 spans 15 amino acids. Looked up from germline, CDR1 is MDHEN and CDR2 is SYDVKM. The V segment lost 6 bases and the J segment 3 bases; nucleotides outside the gene matches: 10. CDR3 bases: TGTGCCAGCAGATTTATAGGACAGGGAGGCTACGAGCAGTACTTC. Its translation: CASRFIGQGGYEQYF.

This rearrangement joins TRBV7-8 to TRBJ2-2, with TRBD1 matching over 9 bases. CDR3 size: 15 residues. Germline lookup yields CDR1 SGHVS and CDR2 FQNEAQ. With V trimmed by 5 bases and J by 4 bases, 5 bases remained unmatched. The CDR3 is CASSNRDRVTGELFF. Written as DNA, the CDR3 is TGTGCCAGCAGCAACCGGGACAGGGTCACCGGGGAGCTGTTTTTT.

This chain links TRBV19 with TRBJ1-5, with D maybe TRBD1 (6 bases). CDR3 length: 16 amino acids. Germline V CDR1 and CDR2: LNHDA, SQIVND (reference sequence). Between the trimmed V and J ends, which lost 5 bases and 0 bases, there was a span of 14 bases. The CDR3 DNA sequence: TGTGCCAGTAGTGAGGGGGGCGGCTATAGCAATCAGCCCCAGCATTTT. It codes for CASSEGGGYSNQPQHF.

This clone was seen just once. The V gene is TRBV28, the J gene TRBJ1-4, with D perhaps matching TRBD1 (6 bases). Trimming took 5 bases from V and 10 from J, leaving 17 bases between them. Per the germline V gene, CDR1 is MDHEN and CDR2 is SYDVKM. The CDR3 is made up of 14 amino acids. This CDR3 is CASSTGTSDGKLFF. CDR3 in DNA: TGTGCCAGCAGTACCGGGACATCCGATGGAAAACTGTTTTTT.

The CDR3 nucleotides read TGTGCCAGCAGCTTGGAGACTAGCAGGGACTACGAGCAGTACTTC. Protein: CASSLETSRDYEQYF. The gene calls are TRBV5-4 and TRBJ2-7, with TRBD2 identical over 7 bases. The CDR3 runs 15 residues. Germline V gives CDR1 SGHNT, CDR2 YYREEE (reference sequence). V gave up 0 bases and J gave up 3 bases; unmatched junction bases: 6.

The rearrangement joins TRBV10-3 to TRBJ2-1, with 9 bases fitting TRBD1. V trimming: 6 bases; J trimming: 3 bases; junction bases outside the gene matches: 3. CDR1 and CDR2 (germline): ENHRY, SYGVKD. CDR3 length equals 14 residues. The CDR3 DNA is TGTGCCATCAGGACAGGGGGTATCTACAATGAGCAGTTCTTC. It is translated as CAIRTGGIYNEQFF.

The rearrangement joins TRBV5-6 to TRBJ2-1; the D is unclear. This CDR3 contains 12 residues. V was cut by 4 bases and J by 8 bases, with 10 bases left in between. The germline V gene has CDR1 SGHDT and CDR2 YYEEEE. CDR3 region: CASSLIVDEQFF. The CDR3 nucleotides are TGTGCCAGCAGCCTGATAGTCGATGAGCAGTTCTTC.

The chain carries TRBV7-9 and TRBJ1-4; D is ambiguous. Germline-derived CDR1 and CDR2 are SEHNR and FQNEAQ (reference sequence). The V gene lost 1 base and the J gene lost 8 bases, with 11 bases spanning the gap. There are 14 residues in the CDR3. The DNA for the CDR3 is TGTGCCAGCAGCTTAGTCGGGTTTTGCGAAAAACTGTTTTTT. It is translated as CASSLVGFCEKLFF.

This sequence joins TRBV4-1 and TRBJ2-1; 8 positions agree with TRBD1. This CDR3 region has 18 residues. The junction had 17 bases not matched to a gene; V was cut back by 1 base and J by 9 bases. Germline V gene data show CDR1 as MGHRA and CDR2 as YSYEKL. The CDR3 protein is CASSQAGASAGGPSEQFF. DNA of the CDR3: TGCGCCAGCAGCCAAGCTGGGGCGTCGGCAGGGGGCCCCAGTGAGCAGTTCTTC.

The gene calls are TRBV7-8 and TRBJ1-5, with 10 nucleotides matching TRBD1. The CDR3 length is 19 residues. The J segment lost 7 bases and the V segment lost 2 bases, leaving 17 bases of the junction unmatched. Germline V gene lookup returns CDR1 SGHVS and CDR2 FQNEAQ. CDR3 nucleotides: TGTGCCAGCAGCTTAACGGCGGTTTATCGGACAGGGGGAAGGCAGCCCCAGCATTTT. Its translation: CASSLTAVYRTGGRQPQHF.

Comment on this clone: This sample also contains other DNA sequences that code for the same CDR3. The chain carries TRBV6-5 and TRBJ1-5; 8 bases fit TRBD1. Germline CDR1 MNHEY, CDR2 SVGAGI. The CDR3 extends over 14 amino acids. V shed 2 bases and J 4 bases; nucleotides not matched to a gene: 1. CDR3 in amino acids: CASSYGQGNQPQHF. Here the CDR3 DNA reads TGTGCCAGCAGTTACGGACAGGGTAATCAGCCCCAGCATTTT.

This chain joins TRBV28 and TRBJ2-7, with 7 bases aligning to TRBD1. The trim removed 6 bases at V and 3 bases at J, leaving 5 bases unmatched. Per the germline V gene, CDR1 is MDHEN and CDR2 is SYDVKM. The CDR3 is 13 amino acids. The chain's CDR3 is CASRATGNYEQYF. CDR3 nucleotides: TGTGCCAGCAGGGCGACAGGGAACTACGAGCAGTACTTC.

The chain has TRBV11-3 and TRBJ2-2; D is perhaps TRBD1 (6 bases). V was pared by 3 bases and J by 0 bases, with 14 bases between. The CDR3 runs to 17 residues. CDR1 is SGHNT, CDR2 YENEEA, per germline. In nucleotides, the CDR3 is TGTGCCAGCAGCTTGTGGGGGCGTAGCGCGAACACCGGGGAGCTGTTTTTT. This translates into CASSLWGRSANTGELFF.